This TCR beta chain comes out of a study of shared clonotypes between healthy human individuals. About the study: Aged between 18 and 49, the donors were a couple of women and three men. Study-wide results and limits: Compared with clonotypes that all four donors shared, non-shared clonotypes had lower generation probabilities. Naive CD4 clonotypes overlapped across several donors at roughly 4.5%.

Note on this clone: Its antigen is currently unknown.

Method: immunoSEQ multiplex PCR; TCRdb's copy keeps in-frame clones and lacks some. This repertoire shows 950,000 to 1,100,000 clones, under 80% found once; its top ten account for approximately 1.5%. The clonotype originates from a man between 18 and 29 years old in good health. The sequencing input was memory CD4+ T cells sorted from blood. This sample's subset: CD45RA-negative fraction.

CDR3 protein: CASSLGAGYVNYGYTF. CDR3 nucleotides: TGCGCCAGCAGCTTGGGAGCAGGGTATGTTAACTATGGCTACACCTTC. This chain links TRBV5-1 with TRBJ1-2, with D maybe TRBD1 (5 bases). Between the trimmed V and J ends, which lost 0 bases and 1 base, there was a span of 13 bases. CDR3 length: 16 amino acids. The germline V gene has CDR1 SGHRS and CDR2 YFSETQ.